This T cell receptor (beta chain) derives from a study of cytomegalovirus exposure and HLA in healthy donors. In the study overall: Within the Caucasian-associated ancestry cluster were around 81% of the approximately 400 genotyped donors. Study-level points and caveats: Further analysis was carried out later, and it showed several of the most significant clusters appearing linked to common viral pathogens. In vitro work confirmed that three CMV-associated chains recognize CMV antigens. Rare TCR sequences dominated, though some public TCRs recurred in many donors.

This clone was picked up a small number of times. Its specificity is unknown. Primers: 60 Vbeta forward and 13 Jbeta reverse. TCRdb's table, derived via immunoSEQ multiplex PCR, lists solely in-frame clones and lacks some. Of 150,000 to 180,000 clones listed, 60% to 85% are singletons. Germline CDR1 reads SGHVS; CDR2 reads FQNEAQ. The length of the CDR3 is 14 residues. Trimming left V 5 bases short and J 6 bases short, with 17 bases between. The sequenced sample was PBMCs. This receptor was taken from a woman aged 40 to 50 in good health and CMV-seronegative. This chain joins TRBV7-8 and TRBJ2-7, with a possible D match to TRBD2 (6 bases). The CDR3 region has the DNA TGTGCCAGCAGCCAAAGCAGGGTGCGGGGCGAGCAGTACTTC. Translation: CASSQSRVRGEQYF.